This TCR beta chain was documented in a study of T cells after yellow fever vaccination. The CDR3 contains 15 residues. Germline CDR1 is ENHRY and CDR2 is SYGVKD. Trimming shortened V by 0 bases and J by 11 bases, and 14 bases separated the two germline ends. This clonotype was detected only a few times. TCRdb itself ran the 5' RACE reads through MiXCR, one entry per CDR3 protein. The table shows hundreds of thousands of distinct CDR3 sequences, with around 12% occurring only once. The V and J genes are TRBV10-3 and TRBJ1-6; perhaps TRBD1 as D (6 bases). This sample comprised CD4+ T cells sorted from PBMCs, obtained 15 days after the yellow fever booster vaccination. This receptor was obtained from a man aged 18 to 30 who received the YFV17D yellow fever vaccine. The CDR3 protein is CAISESTGSVPPLHF. The CDR3 DNA sequence: TGTGCCATCAGTGAGTCGACAGGTTCCGTACCACCCCTCCACTTT.